Below are 30 T cell receptor beta chains sequenced from a single sample in a study of cytomegalovirus exposure and HLA in healthy donors (dated by TCRdb to about 2017). Libraries were prepared through the immunoSEQ multiplex PCR assay. TCRdb took over this immuneACCESS table, retaining in-frame rearrangements with V and J assigned. Such tables are incomplete; in checked studies, under half of the missing clones stem from an unresolved V gene, and the remainder is unexplained. Present in this sample are about 240,000 clones, 80% to 90% of which were seen just once. The ten largest clones capture 2.5% to 3% of the sample. The material sequenced was PBMCs. The receptors come from a man between 18 and 29 years old in good health and CMV-seronegative.

The CDR3, as DNA: TGTGCCAGCAATCCACCAACAGGGGGTAACGAAAAACTGTTTTTT. It specifies CASNPPTGGNEKLFF. The chain employs TRBV28 and TRBJ1-4; the match to TRBD1 covers 8 bases. The CDR3 sequence is 15 residues long. With V trimmed by 7 bases and J by 8 bases, 12 bases remained unmatched. From germline, CDR1 is MDHEN and CDR2 SYDVKM. Full variable domain (rest looked up from reference TRBV28 and TRBJ1-4): DVKVTQSSRYLVKRTGEKVFLECVQDMDHENMFWYRQDPGLGLRLIYFSYDVKMKEKGDIPEGYSVSREKKERFSLILESASTNQTSMYLCASNPPTGGNEKLFFGSGTQLSVL.

The CDR3 spells CASSQDVGSNYGYTF. In DNA, the CDR3 is TGCGCCAGCAGCCAAGATGTCGGGTCAAACTATGGCTACACCTTC. V and J are TRBV4-3 and TRBJ1-2; no reliable D call. Germline V gene sequence: CDR1 LGHNA, CDR2 YSLEER. The CDR3 sequence is 15 residues long. The V end was cut by 0 bases, the J end by 2 bases, with 10 bases between.

This clone showed up just once. The rearrangement joins TRBV18 to TRBJ1-1; TRBD1 aligns across 9 bases. Germline trimming cut 2 bases from V and 11 bases from J; bases unmatched to any gene: 3. The CDR3 covers 12 residues. Looked up from germline, CDR1 is KGHSH and CDR2 is LQKENI. CDR3 in amino acids: CASSPRTGEAFF. The CDR3 nucleotides read TGTGCCAGCTCACCAAGGACAGGGGAGGCTTTCTTT.

The V and J genes are TRBV28 and TRBJ1-5, with TRBD1 identical over 9 bases. Germline CDR1 and CDR2: MDHEN and SYDVKM. The CDR3 is made up of 14 amino acids. V shed 5 bases and J 6 bases; nucleotides not matched to a gene: 5. CDR3 DNA sequence: TGTGCCAGCAGTCAAGGACAGGGGCCTCAGCCCCAGCATTTT. It specifies CASSQGQGPQPQHF.

The chain has TRBV28 and TRBJ2-1, with 9 bases fitting TRBD2. The CDR3 consists of 14 residues. With V trimmed by 3 bases and J by 6 bases, 3 bases remained unmatched. Germline CDR1 reads MDHEN; CDR2 reads SYDVKM. The CDR3 DNA is TGTGCCAGCAGTTTCCGCGGGGGGGCCAATGAGCAGTTCTTC. Translation: CASSFRGGANEQFF. Full variable domain (remainder filled in from reference TRBV28 and TRBJ2-1): DVKVTQSSRYLVKRTGEKVFLECVQDMDHENMFWYRQDPGLGLRLIYFSYDVKMKEKGDIPEGYSVSREKKERFSLILESASTNQTSMYLCASSFRGGANEQFFGPGTRLTVL.

This clone was picked up one time. V and J are TRBV5-1 and TRBJ2-2; 8 bases map to TRBD1. In germline, CDR1 is SGHRS, CDR2 YFSETQ. The ends lost 4 bases at V and 1 base at J; junction bases unmatched: 3. This CDR3 contains 15 residues. The DNA for the CDR3 is TGCGCCAGCAGCAAGGGACAGGTGAACACCGGGGAGCTGTTTTTT. Protein product: CASSKGQVNTGELFF.

The chain links TRBV4-1 to TRBJ2-3; D possibly corresponds to TRBD2 (6 bases). V shed 4 bases and J shed 1 base, with 18 bases lying between them. CDR3 length: 17 amino acids. CDR1 MGHRA and CDR2 YSYEKL come from the germline V gene. CDR3 region: CASSLTQALARTDTQYF. The DNA for the CDR3 is TGCGCCAGCAGCCTCACCCAGGCCCTAGCGCGCACAGATACGCAGTATTTT.

This clone was seen a few times. The chain employs TRBV28 and TRBJ1-2; possibly TRBD1 for D (5 bases). Trimming pared 2 bases from V and 5 bases from J, leaving 9 bases between. In germline, CDR1 is MDHEN, CDR2 SYDVKM. The CDR3 runs 13 residues. CDR3 in DNA: TGTGCCAGCAGTTTACCAGGGATATATGGCTACACCTTC. It yields the protein CASSLPGIYGYTF.

The chain employs TRBV9 and TRBJ2-2; no clear D gene. CDR3 size: 13 residues. V gave up 2 bases and J gave up 6 bases, with 8 bases separating them. The germline V gene has CDR1 SGDLS and CDR2 YYNGEE. The CDR3: CASSVNSPGELFF. The DNA for the CDR3 is TGTGCCAGCAGCGTTAACTCTCCCGGGGAGCTGTTTTTT. The full variable domain, in which reference TRBV9 and TRBJ2-2 provide the parts outside the CDR3, is DSGVTQTPKHLITATGQRVTLRCSPRSGDLSVYWYQQSLDQGLQFLIQYYNGEERAKGNILERFSAQQFPDLHSELNLSSLELGDSALYFCASSVNSPGELFFGEGSRLTVL.

V and J are TRBV15 and TRBJ1-3; TRBD1 matches at 9 bases. With V trimmed by 2 bases and J by 0 bases, 11 bases remained unmatched. Germline assignment: CDR1 LNHNV and CDR2 YYDKDF (reference sequence). This CDR3 has 19 amino acids. CDR3 residues: CATSRTLRGQGFSGNTIYF. The CDR3 nucleotides are TGTGCCACCAGCAGAACACTTAGAGGACAGGGGTTCTCTGGAAACACCATATATTTT. The complete variable domain, with remaining parts taken from reference TRBV15 and TRBJ1-3, reads DAMVIQNPRYQVTQFGKPVTLSCSQTLNHNVMYWYQQKSSQAPKLLFHYYDKDFNNEADTPDNFQSRRPNTSFCFLDIRSPGLGDTAMYLCATSRTLRGQGFSGNTIYFGEGSWLTVV.

The V call is TRBV25-1, the J call TRBJ1-6; D gene uncertain. The germline V and J ends were trimmed by 2 bases and 7 bases, with 9 bases remaining between them. This CDR3 spans 14 amino acids. Germline CDR1 and CDR2: MGHDK and SYGVNS. In DNA, the CDR3 is TGTGCCAGCAGTGAACGGAGGGTGAATTCACCCCTCCACTTT. It specifies CASSERRVNSPLHF.

This clone is a singleton in its sample. The rearrangement uses TRBV27 and TRBJ2-7, with 7 bases identical to TRBD1. V was clipped by 3 bases and J by 4 bases; unmatched bases: 9. The germline CDR1 and CDR2 sequences are MNHEY and SMNVEV (reference sequence). This CDR3 has 15 residues. The CDR3 bases are TGTGCCAGCAGTTTCCTATCGGGACAGTTTTACGAGCAGTACTTC. Protein sequence: CASSFLSGQFYEQYF.

The V gene is TRBV19, the J gene TRBJ1-5; 9 bases are shared with TRBD1. The junction had 7 bases not matched to a gene; V was cut back by 10 bases and J by 6 bases. The germline V gene encodes CDR1 LNHDA and CDR2 SQIVND (reference sequence). CDR3 length equals 13 residues. The CDR3 protein is CATEQGAGQPQHF. In nucleotides, the CDR3 is TGTGCCACGGAACAGGGGGCAGGTCAGCCCCAGCATTTT.

The chain joins TRBV6-5 to TRBJ1-4, with 8 bases that match TRBD1. The CDR3 contains 15 residues. The J segment lost 7 bases and the V segment lost 6 bases, leaving 10 bases of the junction unmatched. Germline assignment: CDR1 MNHEY and CDR2 SVGAGI. CDR3 loop: CASSPTGALGEKLFF. The CDR3 DNA sequence: TGTGCCAGCAGCCCGACAGGGGCGCTGGGTGAAAAACTGTTTTTT.

The V call is TRBV27, the J call TRBJ2-2; tentatively, D is TRBD2 (6 bases). Germline assignment: CDR1 MNHEY and CDR2 SMNVEV (reference sequence). There are 14 residues in the CDR3. The V and J ends lost 5 bases and 6 bases respectively, with 13 bases between them. Here the CDR3 DNA reads TGTGCCAGCAGTCGCCGGGGCGGGGCCGGGGAGCTGTTTTTT. This sequence encodes CASSRRGGAGELFF.

The chain combines TRBV7-9 with TRBJ1-6; 9 nucleotides agree with TRBD1. The germline V gene encodes CDR1 SEHNR and CDR2 FQNEAQ (reference sequence). With V trimmed by 5 bases and J by 6 bases, 5 bases remained unmatched. CDR3 length equals 15 residues. CDR3 protein: CASSPGQGLNSPLHF. DNA of the CDR3: TGTGCCAGCAGCCCCGGACAGGGGCTTAATTCACCCCTCCACTTT. The full variable domain, in which reference TRBV7-9 and TRBJ1-6 provide the parts outside the CDR3, is DTGVSQNPRHKITKRGQNVTFRCDPISEHNRLYWYRQTLGQGPEFLTYFQNEAQLEKSRLLSDRFSAERPKGSFSTLEIQRTEQGDSAMYLCASSPGQGLNSPLHFGNGTRLTVT.

The chain carries TRBV4-3 and TRBJ2-1, with 8 positions matching TRBD2. CDR3 length: 16 amino acids. Trimming at V came to 0 bases and at J to 4 bases, leaving 5 bases not matched to a gene. Germline V gene data show CDR1 as LGHNA and CDR2 as YSLEER. CDR3 sequence: CASSQDQRGGYNEQFF. CDR3 sequence (DNA): TGCGCCAGCAGCCAAGATCAACGGGGGGGGTACAATGAGCAGTTCTTC.

The chain joins TRBV6-1 to TRBJ2-2; no clear D gene. With 8 bases removed from V and 6 bases from J, the gap between germline ends came to 10 bases. The CDR3 has 12 residues. CDR1 is MNHNS, CDR2 SASEGT, per germline. The CDR3 DNA reads as TGTGCCAGCGGTATTCGGGCCGGGGAGCTGTTTTTT. Its protein is CASGIRAGELFF.

This sequence joins TRBV5-1 and TRBJ2-1; D is unresolved. The CDR3 is 17 amino acids. Per the germline V gene, CDR1 is SGHRS and CDR2 is YFSETQ. Trimming took 0 bases from V and 0 from J, leaving 13 bases between them. The CDR3 protein is CASSLASNRVSYNEQFF. Written as DNA, the CDR3 is TGCGCCAGCAGCTTGGCCAGTAATCGGGTCTCCTACAATGAGCAGTTCTTC. Filled out from reference TRBV5-1 and TRBJ2-1, the complete variable domain reads KAGVTQTPRYLIKTRGQQVTLSCSPISGHRSVSWYQQTPGQGLQFLFEYFSETQRNKGNFPGRFSGRQFSNSRSEMNVSTLELGDSALYLCASSLASNRVSYNEQFFGPGTRLTVL.

This clone occurred a few times. The DNA of the CDR3 is TGTGCCACCAAGGAATTCGGGATTAGCAATCAGCCCCAGCATTTT. It specifies CATKEFGISNQPQHF. The chain is built from TRBV27 and TRBJ1-5; D is undetermined. There are 15 residues in the CDR3. Between the trimmed V and J ends, which lost 10 bases and 0 bases, there was a span of 16 bases. Germline CDR1 and CDR2: MNHEY and SMNVEV (reference sequence).

A single count supports this clone. The J gene is TRBJ2-1, the V gene TRBV6-1; D gene ambiguous. This CDR3 is 14 amino acids long. CDR1 is MNHNS and CDR2 is SASEGT in the germline V gene. V lost 3 bases and J 8 bases, leaving 14 bases between the germline ends. The CDR3 here is CASSDDLLRYEQFF. Here the CDR3 DNA reads TGTGCCAGCAGTGATGATCTCCTTCGGTATGAGCAGTTCTTC.

DNA of the CDR3: TGTGCCAGCAGTGATTTCGGGACAGGGGATGGCTACACCTTC. Protein product: CASSDFGTGDGYTF. The rearrangement links TRBV2 to TRBJ1-2; 10 positions agree with TRBD1. V shed 3 bases and J 6 bases; nucleotides not matched to a gene: 4. Germline CDR1 SNHLY, CDR2 FYNNEI. CDR3 length: 14 amino acids.

The chain recombines TRBV7-2 with TRBJ2-3, with TRBD2 matching 9 bases. V was pared by 5 bases and J by 5 bases, with 5 bases of the junction left unmatched. Germline CDR1 reads SGHTA; CDR2 reads FQGNSA. The CDR3 covers 14 residues. The CDR3 region has the DNA TGTGCCAGCAGCCTGGGACTAGCAGAAGATACGCAGTATTTT. This translates into CASSLGLAEDTQYF.

The V call is TRBV5-1, the J call TRBJ2-7; weak D call: TRBD1 (5 bases). V was pared by 2 bases and J by 2 bases, with 17 bases between. CDR3 size: 16 residues. Germline V gene sequence: CDR1 SGHRS, CDR2 YFSETQ. The CDR3 DNA sequence: TGCGCCAGCAGCTTCCTGGACACCTCTACTACCTACGAGCAGTACTTC. The encoded protein is CASSFLDTSTTYEQYF.

The V gene is TRBV5-6, the J gene TRBJ1-1; D unclear. This CDR3 is 13 amino acids long. Germline V gene sequence: CDR1 SGHDT, CDR2 YYEEEE. V was cut by 2 bases and J by 4 bases, with 9 bases left in between. The CDR3 reads CASSLGWATEAFF. CDR3 bases: TGTGCCAGCAGCTTAGGTTGGGCCACTGAAGCTTTCTTT.

The chain couples TRBV13 to TRBJ2-2; D might be TRBD1 (5 bases). The CDR3 length is 18 residues. Germline V gene data show CDR1 as PRHDT and CDR2 as FYEKMQ (reference sequence). The V end was cut by 3 bases, the J end by 1 base, with 18 bases between. The CDR3 spells CASSFSPTGDRNTGELFF. DNA for the CDR3: TGTGCCAGCAGCTTCTCACCAACCGGAGACAGGAACACCGGGGAGCTGTTTTTT. The variable domain in full, with the rest retrieved from reference TRBV13 and TRBJ2-2, is AAGVIQSPRHLIKEKRETATLKCYPIPRHDTVYWYQQGPGQDPQFLISFYEKMQSDKGSIPDRFSAQQFSDYHSELNMSSLELGDSALYFCASSFSPTGDRNTGELFFGEGSRLTVL.

This clone was observed a single time. V is TRBV11-2 and J is TRBJ2-1; D possibly corresponds to TRBD2 (6 bases). The germline V and J ends were trimmed by 0 bases and 9 bases, with 12 bases remaining between them. The CDR3 runs to 14 residues. The germline CDR1 and CDR2 sequences are SGHAT and FQNNGV. CDR3: CASSLDPQGGEQFF. The CDR3 bases are TGTGCCAGCAGCTTAGATCCTCAGGGAGGTGAGCAGTTCTTC.

The V gene is TRBV19, the J gene TRBJ2-5; D ambiguous. Deletions cut 5 bases from V and 1 base from J, with 14 bases between. From germline, CDR1 is LNHDA and CDR2 SQIVND (reference sequence). This CDR3 region has 15 residues. CDR3 nucleotide sequence: TGTGCCAGTAGTCCCATGGTAGTACTCCAAGAGACCCAGTACTTC. Protein sequence: CASSPMVVLQETQYF.

The chain has TRBV6-5 and TRBJ1-1, with 11 bases aligning to TRBD1. This CDR3 has 15 amino acids. V was pared by 0 bases and J by 11 bases, with 8 bases of the junction left unmatched. The germline V gene encodes CDR1 MNHEY and CDR2 SVGAGI. CDR3 sequence (DNA): TGTGCCAGCAGTTACTCGACCAGGACAGGGGGCCCGGCTTTCTTT. This translates into CASSYSTRTGGPAFF.

This chain uses TRBV19 with TRBJ1-4; D gene ambiguous. There are 12 residues in the CDR3. V dropped 8 bases and J dropped 5 bases, with 9 bases sitting between them. Looked up from germline, CDR1 is LNHDA and CDR2 is SQIVND (reference sequence). CDR3 nucleotide sequence: TGTGCCAGTCGGGTCCTAAATGAAAAACTGTTTTTT. Its translation: CASRVLNEKLFF.